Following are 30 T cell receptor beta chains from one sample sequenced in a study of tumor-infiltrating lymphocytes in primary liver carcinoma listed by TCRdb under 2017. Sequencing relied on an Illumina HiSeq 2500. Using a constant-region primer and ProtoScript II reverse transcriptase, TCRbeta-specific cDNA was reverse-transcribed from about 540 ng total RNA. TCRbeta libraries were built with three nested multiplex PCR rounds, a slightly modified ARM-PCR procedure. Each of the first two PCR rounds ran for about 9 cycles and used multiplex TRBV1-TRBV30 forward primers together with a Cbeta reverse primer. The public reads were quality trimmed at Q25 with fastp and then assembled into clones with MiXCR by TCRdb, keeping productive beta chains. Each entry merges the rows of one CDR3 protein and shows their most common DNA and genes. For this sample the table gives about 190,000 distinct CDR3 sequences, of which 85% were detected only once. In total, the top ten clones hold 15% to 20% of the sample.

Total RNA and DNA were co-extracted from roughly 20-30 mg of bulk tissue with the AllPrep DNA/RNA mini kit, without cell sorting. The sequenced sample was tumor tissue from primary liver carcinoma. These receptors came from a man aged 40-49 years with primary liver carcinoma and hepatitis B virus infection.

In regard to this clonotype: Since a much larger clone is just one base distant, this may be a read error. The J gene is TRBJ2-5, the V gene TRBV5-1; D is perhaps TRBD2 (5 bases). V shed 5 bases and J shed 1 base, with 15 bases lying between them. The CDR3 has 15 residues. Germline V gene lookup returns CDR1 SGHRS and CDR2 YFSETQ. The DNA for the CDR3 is TGCGCCAGCAGTTGGATGGGCGAGGGCCAAGAGACCCAGTACTTC. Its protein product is CASSWMGEGQETQYF.

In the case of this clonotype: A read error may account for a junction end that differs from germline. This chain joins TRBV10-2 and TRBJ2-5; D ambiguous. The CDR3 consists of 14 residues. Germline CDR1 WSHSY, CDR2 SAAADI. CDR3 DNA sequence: TGCGCCAGCAATGCTAGTTCCAGACAAGATACCCAGTACTTC. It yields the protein CASNASSRQDTQYF.

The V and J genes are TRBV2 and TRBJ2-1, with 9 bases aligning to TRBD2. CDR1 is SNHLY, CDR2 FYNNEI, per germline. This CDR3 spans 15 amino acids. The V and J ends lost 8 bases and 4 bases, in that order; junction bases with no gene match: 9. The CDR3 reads CASGQLAGQYNEQFF. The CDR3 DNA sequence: TGTGCCAGCGGCCAGCTAGCGGGGCAATACAATGAGCAGTTCTTC. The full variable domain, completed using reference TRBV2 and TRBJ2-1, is EPEVTQTPSHQVTQMGQEVILRCVPISNHLYFYWYRQILGQKVEFLVSFYNNEISEKSEIFDDQFSVERPDGSNFTLKIRSTKLEDSAMYFCASGQLAGQYNEQFFGPGTRLTVL.

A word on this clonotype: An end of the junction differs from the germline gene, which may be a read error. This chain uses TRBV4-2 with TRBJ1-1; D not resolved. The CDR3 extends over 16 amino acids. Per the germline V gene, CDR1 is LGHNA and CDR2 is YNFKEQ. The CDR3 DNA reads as TGTGCCAGTAGCCCGAGGGTCTCCAGACTGAACACTGAAGCTTTCTTT. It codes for CASSPRVSRLNTEAFF.

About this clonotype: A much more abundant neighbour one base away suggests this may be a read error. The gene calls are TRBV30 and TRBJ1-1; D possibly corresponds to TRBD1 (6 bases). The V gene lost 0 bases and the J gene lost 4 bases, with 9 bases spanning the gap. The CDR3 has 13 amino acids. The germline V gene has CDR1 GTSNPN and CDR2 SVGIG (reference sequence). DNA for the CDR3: TGTGCCTGGAGTGTACAGGGACGCACTGAAGCTTTCTTT. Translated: CAWSVQGRTEAFF.

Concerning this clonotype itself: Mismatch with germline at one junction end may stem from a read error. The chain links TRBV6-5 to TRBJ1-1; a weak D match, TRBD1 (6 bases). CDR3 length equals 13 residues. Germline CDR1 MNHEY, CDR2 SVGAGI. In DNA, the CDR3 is TGTGCCAGCAATTACATGGGGGGCCTTGGAGCTTTCTTT. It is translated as CASNYMGGLGAFF.

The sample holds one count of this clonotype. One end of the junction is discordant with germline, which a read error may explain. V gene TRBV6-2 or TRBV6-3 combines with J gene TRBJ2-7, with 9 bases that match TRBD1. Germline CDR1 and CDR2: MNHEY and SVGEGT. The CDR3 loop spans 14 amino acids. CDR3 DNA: TGTGCCAGCAGCCTCCGGGACAGGGCTCACGTGCAGTATTTC. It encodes CASSLRDRAHVQYF.

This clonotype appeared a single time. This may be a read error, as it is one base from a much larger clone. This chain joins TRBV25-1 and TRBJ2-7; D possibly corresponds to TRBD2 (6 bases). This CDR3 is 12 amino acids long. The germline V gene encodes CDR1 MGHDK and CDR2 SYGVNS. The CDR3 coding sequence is TGTGCCAGCAGATGGGACTCCTACGGGCAGTACTTC. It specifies CASRWDSYGQYF.

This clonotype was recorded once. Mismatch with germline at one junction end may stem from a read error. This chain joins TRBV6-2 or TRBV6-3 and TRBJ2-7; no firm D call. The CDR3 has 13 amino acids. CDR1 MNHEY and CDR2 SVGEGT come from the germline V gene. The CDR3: CTSSPDWVYEHYF. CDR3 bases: TGTACCAGCAGCCCCGACTGGGTCTACGAGCACTACTTC.

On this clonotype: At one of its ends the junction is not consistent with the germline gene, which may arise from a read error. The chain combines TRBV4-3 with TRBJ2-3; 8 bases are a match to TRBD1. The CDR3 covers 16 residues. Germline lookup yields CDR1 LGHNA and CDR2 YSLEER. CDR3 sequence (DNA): TGCGCCAGCAGCCGAGACGGGGACAGGAGCACAGATATGCAGTATTTC. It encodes CASSRDGDRSTDMQYF.

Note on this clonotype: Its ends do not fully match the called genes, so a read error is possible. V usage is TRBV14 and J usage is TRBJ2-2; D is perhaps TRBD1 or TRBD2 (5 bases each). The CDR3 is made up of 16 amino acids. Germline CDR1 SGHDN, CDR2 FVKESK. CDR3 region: CSSSQSGTLGAGELFF. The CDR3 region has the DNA TGTTCCAGCAGCCAGTCCGGGACCTTGGGTGCCGGGGAGCTGTTTTTT.

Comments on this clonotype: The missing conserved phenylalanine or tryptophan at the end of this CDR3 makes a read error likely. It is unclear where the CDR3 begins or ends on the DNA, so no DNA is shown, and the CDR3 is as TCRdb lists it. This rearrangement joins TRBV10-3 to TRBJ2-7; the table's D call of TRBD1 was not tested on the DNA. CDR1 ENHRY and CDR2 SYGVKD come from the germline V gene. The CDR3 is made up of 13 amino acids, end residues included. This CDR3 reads CATRDGQAYERYL.

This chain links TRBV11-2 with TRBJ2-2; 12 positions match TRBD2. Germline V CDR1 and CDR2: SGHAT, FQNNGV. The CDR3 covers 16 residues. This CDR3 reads CASGLVTSGGTGELFF. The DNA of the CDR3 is TGTGCTAGCGGCTTAGTGACTAGCGGGGGCACCGGGGAGCTGTTTTTT.

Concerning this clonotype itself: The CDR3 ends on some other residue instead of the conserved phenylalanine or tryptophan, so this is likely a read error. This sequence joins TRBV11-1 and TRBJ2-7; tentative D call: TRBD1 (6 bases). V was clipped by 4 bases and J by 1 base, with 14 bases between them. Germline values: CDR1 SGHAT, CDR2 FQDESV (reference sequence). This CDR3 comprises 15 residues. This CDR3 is CASSSGPQGSYEQYL. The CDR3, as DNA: TGTGCCAGCAGCTCTGGTCCACAGGGTTCCTACGAGCAGTACTTA.

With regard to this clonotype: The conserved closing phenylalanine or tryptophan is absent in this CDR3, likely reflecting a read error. The CDR3 nucleotides are TGTGCCAGCAGCTTGGCCGGGCAGGGTAACAACGAGCAGTTCCTC. Protein product: CASSLAGQGNNEQFL. The rearrangement joins TRBV5-4 to TRBJ2-1, with D tentatively TRBD1 (5 bases). This CDR3 region has 15 residues. The germline V gene has CDR1 SGHNT and CDR2 YYREEE (reference sequence).

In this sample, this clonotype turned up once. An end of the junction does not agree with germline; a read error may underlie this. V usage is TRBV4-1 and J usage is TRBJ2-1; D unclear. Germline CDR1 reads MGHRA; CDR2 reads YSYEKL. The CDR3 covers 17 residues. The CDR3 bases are TGCGCCAGCAACCAAAATCAAGGCAGAAACCCCTCTCGTGAGCAGTTCTTC. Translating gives CASNQNQGRNPSREQFF.

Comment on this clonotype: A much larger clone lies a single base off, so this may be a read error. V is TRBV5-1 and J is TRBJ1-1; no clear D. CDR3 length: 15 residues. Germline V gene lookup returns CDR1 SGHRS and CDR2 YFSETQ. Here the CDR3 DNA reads TGCGCCAGCAGCTTGGAGGGAGGGCGCAACAGTGAAGCTTTCTTT. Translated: CASSLEGGRNSEAFF.

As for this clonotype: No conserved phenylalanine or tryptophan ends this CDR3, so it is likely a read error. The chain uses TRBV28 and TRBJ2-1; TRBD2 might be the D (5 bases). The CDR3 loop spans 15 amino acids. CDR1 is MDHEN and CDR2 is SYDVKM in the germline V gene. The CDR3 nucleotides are TGTGCCAGCAGAACGGACTTAACATCGGGTAATGTGCAGTTCTCC. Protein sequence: CASRTDLTSGNVQFS.

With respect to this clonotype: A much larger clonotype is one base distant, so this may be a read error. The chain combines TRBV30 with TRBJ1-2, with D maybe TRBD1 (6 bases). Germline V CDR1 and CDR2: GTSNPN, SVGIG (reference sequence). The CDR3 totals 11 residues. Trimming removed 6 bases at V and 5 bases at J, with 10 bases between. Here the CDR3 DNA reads TGTGCCTGTAGGGGGGTGTATGGCTACACCTTC. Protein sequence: CACRGVYGYTF.

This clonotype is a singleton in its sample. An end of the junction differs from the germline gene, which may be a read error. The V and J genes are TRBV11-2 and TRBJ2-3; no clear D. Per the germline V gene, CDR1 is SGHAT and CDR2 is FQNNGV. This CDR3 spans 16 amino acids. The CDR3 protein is CTSSFLAAALTDMQYF. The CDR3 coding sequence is TGTACCAGCAGCTTCCTGGCGGCGGCACTCACAGATATGCAGTATTTT.

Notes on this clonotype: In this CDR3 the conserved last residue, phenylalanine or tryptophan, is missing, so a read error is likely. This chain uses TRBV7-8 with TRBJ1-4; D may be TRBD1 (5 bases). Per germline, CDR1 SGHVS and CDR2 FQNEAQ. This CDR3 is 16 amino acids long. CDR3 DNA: TGTGCCAGTAGCTTAGGGGATATTGCAACTAATGAAAAACTGTTTGTT. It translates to CASSLGDIATNEKLFV.

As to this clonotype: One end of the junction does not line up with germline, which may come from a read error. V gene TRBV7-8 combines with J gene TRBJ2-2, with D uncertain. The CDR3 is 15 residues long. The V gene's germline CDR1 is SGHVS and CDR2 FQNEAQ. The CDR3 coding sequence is TGTGCAAGCAGCTTATTACAGCAGAACACCGAGGAGCTGTTTTTT. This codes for CASSLLQQNTEELFF.

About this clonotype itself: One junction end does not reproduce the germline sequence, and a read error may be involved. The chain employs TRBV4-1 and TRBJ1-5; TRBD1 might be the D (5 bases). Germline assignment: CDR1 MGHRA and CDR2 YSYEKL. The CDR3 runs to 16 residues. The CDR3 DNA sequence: TGCGCCAGCAACCAAGAAGATGCGGGGACCAACCAGCCCCAGCATTTT. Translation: CASNQEDAGTNQPQHF.

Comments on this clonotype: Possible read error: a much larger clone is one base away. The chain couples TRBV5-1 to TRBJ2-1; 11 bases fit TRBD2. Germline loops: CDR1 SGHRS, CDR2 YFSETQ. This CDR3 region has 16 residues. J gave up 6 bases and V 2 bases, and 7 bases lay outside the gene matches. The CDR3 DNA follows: TGCGCCAGCAGCTTCTCGCTAGCGGGAGGAGGCAATGAGCAGTTCTTC. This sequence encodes CASSFSLAGGGNEQFF. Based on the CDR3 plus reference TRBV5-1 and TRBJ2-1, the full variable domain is KAGVTQTPRYLIKTRGQQVTLSCSPISGHRSVSWYQQTPGQGLQFLFEYFSETQRNKGNFPGRFSGRQFSNSRSEMNVSTLELGDSALYLCASSFSLAGGGNEQFFGPGTRLTVL.

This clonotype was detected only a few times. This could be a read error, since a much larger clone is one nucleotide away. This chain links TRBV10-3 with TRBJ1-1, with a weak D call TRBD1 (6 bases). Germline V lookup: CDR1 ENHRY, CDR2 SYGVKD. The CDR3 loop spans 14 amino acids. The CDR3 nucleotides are TGTACCATCAGGGACCGGCAGGGGTACACTGAAGCTTTCTTT. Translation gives CTIRDRQGYTEAFF.

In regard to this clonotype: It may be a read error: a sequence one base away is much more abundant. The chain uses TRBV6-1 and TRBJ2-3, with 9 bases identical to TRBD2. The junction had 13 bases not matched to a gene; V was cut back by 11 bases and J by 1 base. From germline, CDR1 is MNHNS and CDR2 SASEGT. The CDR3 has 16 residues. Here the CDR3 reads CAGRGALAGGTDTQYF. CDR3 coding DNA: TGTGCCGGTCGCGGCGCACTAGCGGGCGGCACAGATACGCAGTATTTT.

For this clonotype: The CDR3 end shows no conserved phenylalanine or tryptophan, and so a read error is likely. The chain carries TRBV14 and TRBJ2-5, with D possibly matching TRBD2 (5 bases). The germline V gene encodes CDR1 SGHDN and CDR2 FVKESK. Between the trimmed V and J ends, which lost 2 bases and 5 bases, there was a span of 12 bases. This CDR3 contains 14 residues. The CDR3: CASSQLRTQETQYL. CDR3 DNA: TGTGCCAGCAGCCAATTACGGACTCAGGAGACCCAGTACTTA.

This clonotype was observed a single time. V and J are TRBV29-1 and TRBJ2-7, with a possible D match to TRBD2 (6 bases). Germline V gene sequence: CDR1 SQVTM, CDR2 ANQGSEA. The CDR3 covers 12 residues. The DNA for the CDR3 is TGCAAGGGAGGATACAGTGCCTACGAGCAGTACTTC. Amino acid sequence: CKGGYSAYEQYF.

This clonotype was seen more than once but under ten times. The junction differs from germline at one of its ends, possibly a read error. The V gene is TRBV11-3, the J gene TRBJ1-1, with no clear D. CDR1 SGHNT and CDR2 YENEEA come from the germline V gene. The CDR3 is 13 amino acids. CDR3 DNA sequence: TGTACCAGCAACAAGGCCACGGGCACTGAAGCTTTCTTT. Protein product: CTSNKATGTEAFF.

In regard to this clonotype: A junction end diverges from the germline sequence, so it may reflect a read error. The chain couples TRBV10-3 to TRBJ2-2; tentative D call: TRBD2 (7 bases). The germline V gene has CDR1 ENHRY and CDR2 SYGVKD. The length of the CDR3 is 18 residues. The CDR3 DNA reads TGTGCCATCAGTGACGGGACTAACGGGCCGGCGAACACCGGGGGGCTGTTTTTC. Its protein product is CAISDGTNGPANTGGLFF.